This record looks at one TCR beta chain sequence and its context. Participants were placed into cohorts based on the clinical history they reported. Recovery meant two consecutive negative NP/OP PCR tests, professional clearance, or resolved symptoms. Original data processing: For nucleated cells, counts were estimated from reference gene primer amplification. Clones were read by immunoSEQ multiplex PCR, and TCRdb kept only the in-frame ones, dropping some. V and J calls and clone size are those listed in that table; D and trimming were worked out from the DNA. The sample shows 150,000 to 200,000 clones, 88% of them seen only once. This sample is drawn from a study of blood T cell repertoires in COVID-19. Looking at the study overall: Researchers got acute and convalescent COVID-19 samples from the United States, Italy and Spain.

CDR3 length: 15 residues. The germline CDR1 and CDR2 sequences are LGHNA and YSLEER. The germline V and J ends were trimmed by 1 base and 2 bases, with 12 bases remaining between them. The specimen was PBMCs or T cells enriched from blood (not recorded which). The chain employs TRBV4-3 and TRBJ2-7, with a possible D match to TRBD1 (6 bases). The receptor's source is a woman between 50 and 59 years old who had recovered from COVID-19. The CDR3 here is CASSQAPTGPYEQYF. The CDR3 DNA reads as TGCGCCAGCAGCCAAGCCCCGACAGGCCCCTACGAGCAGTACTTC.